The clone carrying this TCR beta chain was recorded only once. Looked up from germline, CDR1 is MGHRA and CDR2 is YSYEKL. This CDR3 contains 15 residues. V dropped 4 bases and J dropped 6 bases, with 16 bases sitting between them. These data are taken from a study of OX40 agonist ivuxolimab in advanced cancers. Repertoires were generated with immunoSEQ multiplex PCR, while TCRdb's copy carries only in-frame clones and drops some. Of around 69,000 clones listed, approximately 82% are singletons. The sample consisted of CD4+ or CD8+ T cells sorted from blood, taken in a trial of the OX40 agonist ivuxolimab. The chain carries TRBV4-1 and TRBJ2-1; no reliable D call. The TCR originated in an adult with an advanced solid tumor such as melanoma, head and neck, liver or kidney cancer. The CDR3 DNA sequence: TGCGCCAGCAGCCTTCGGTCCCAGGATTGCAATGAGCAGTTCTTC. Its protein is CASSLRSQDCNEQFF.